This entry lists 11 T cell receptor beta chains sequenced from one sample in a study of blood T cell repertoires in COVID-19 (dated by TCRdb to 2019 to 2021). Library preparation was by the immunoSEQ multiplex PCR assay. TCRdb holds this immuneACCESS table with in-frame rearrangements only. Some clones are missing; in checked studies, unresolved V genes explain under half, and the rest has no known cause. Here the sample has about 140,000 clones; roughly 84% occur a single time. The top ten clonotypes cover roughly 8.7% of the sample. The sequencing sample was made of peripheral blood. The source of these receptors is a man aged 30 to 45 with COVID-19, enrolled during active disease.

This chain links TRBV6-2 or TRBV6-3 with TRBJ1-2; 12 nucleotides agree with TRBD1. Germline V gene lookup returns CDR1 MNHEY and CDR2 SVGEGT. The CDR3 runs 15 residues. V was pared by 1 base and J by 8 bases, with 5 bases of the junction left unmatched. The chain's CDR3 is CASSYLGQGAQGYTF. The DNA of the CDR3 is TGTGCCAGCAGTTACTTGGGACAGGGGGCCCAGGGCTACACCTTC.

The genes are TRBV5-1 and TRBJ2-7; tentatively, D is TRBD2 (5 bases). The V and J ends lost 4 bases and 4 bases respectively, with 18 bases between them. Germline V gives CDR1 SGHRS, CDR2 YFSETQ. The CDR3 has 15 amino acids. CDR3 sequence: CASSLGEGFGYEQYF. The CDR3 DNA reads TGCGCCAGCAGCCTGGGCGAGGGTTTCGGTTACGAGCAGTACTTC.

This clone was seen once. The chain carries TRBV4-1 and TRBJ2-1, with TRBD2 matching over 10 bases. The trim removed 4 bases at V and 7 bases at J, leaving 4 bases unmatched. Germline V gene data show CDR1 as MGHRA and CDR2 as YSYEKL. CDR3 length: 14 residues. The CDR3 DNA reads as TGCGCCAGCAGCCCGGGACTAGCGCCTAATGAGCAGTTCTTC. Translating gives CASSPGLAPNEQFF.

The rearrangement links TRBV4-3 to TRBJ2-1, with D perhaps TRBD2 (5 bases). Between the trimmed V and J ends, which lost 1 base and 0 bases, there was a span of 10 bases. The CDR3 consists of 16 residues. Per the germline V gene, CDR1 is LGHNA and CDR2 is YSLEER. As DNA, the CDR3 is TGCGCCAGCAGCCAAGGTTCGGGAAGCTCCTACAATGAGCAGTTCTTC. Its translation: CASSQGSGSSYNEQFF.

This chain links TRBV3-1 (or the pseudogene TRBV3-2) with TRBJ2-7; 9 nucleotides align to TRBD1. The CDR3 spans 14 residues. V gave up 4 bases and J gave up 2 bases; unmatched junction bases: 3. The germline V gene has CDR1 LGHDT and CDR2 YNNKEL (reference sequence). This CDR3 reads CASSLRDRAYEQYF. DNA for the CDR3: TGTGCCAGCAGCCTCCGGGACAGGGCCTACGAGCAGTACTTC.

The chain recombines TRBV12-3 or TRBV12-4 with TRBJ2-7; TRBD1 matches 7 bases. With V trimmed by 3 bases and J by 3 bases, 2 bases remained unmatched. The CDR3 spans 13 residues. The CDR3 nucleotides are TGTGCCAGCAGTTTTGGGACAGACTACGAGCAGTACTTC. Its protein is CASSFGTDYEQYF.

The chain couples TRBV12-3 or TRBV12-4 to TRBJ2-7; no reliable D call. The CDR3 has 13 residues. V was clipped by 0 bases and J by 4 bases, with 7 bases between them. The CDR3, as DNA: TGTGCCAGCAGTTTAGCGGCTGAATACGAGCAGTACTTC. This translates into CASSLAAEYEQYF.

DNA of the CDR3: TGTGCCAGCAGTTTCCAGGGACTTGGCGGGACCCAGTACTTC. Residues: CASSFQGLGGTQYF. The V call is TRBV28, the J call TRBJ2-5; TRBD2 might be the D (6 bases). Germline-derived CDR1 and CDR2 are MDHEN and SYDVKM. This CDR3 is built from 14 residues. V shed 3 bases and J shed 7 bases, with 15 bases lying between them.

The chain uses TRBV30 and TRBJ2-1; D gene unclear. Looked up from germline, CDR1 is GTSNPN and CDR2 is SVGIG (reference sequence). V was shortened by 0 bases and J by 5 bases, with 11 bases between the two germline ends. CDR3 length equals 14 residues. In DNA form, the CDR3 reads TGTGCCTGGAGTGTATCGGAGCTACACAATGAGCAGTTCTTC. Protein: CAWSVSELHNEQFF.

The chain links TRBV2 to TRBJ2-2; D not certain. Deletions cut 0 bases from V and 5 bases from J, with 7 bases between. The germline V gene encodes CDR1 SNHLY and CDR2 FYNNEI. The CDR3 covers 14 residues. The CDR3 DNA follows: TGTGCCAGCAGTGAAGCCCGACAAACCGGGGAGCTGTTTTTT. Translating gives CASSEARQTGELFF.

This clone was detected a few times. The V call is TRBV5-1, the J call TRBJ2-7; 7 bases are shared with TRBD1. Trimming at V came to 2 bases and at J to 3 bases, leaving 5 bases not matched to a gene. The CDR3 loop spans 14 amino acids. Germline V gene data show CDR1 as SGHRS and CDR2 as YFSETQ. CDR3 bases: TGCGCCAGCAGCTTTACAGGGGCCCGCTACGAGCAGTACTTC. It codes for CASSFTGARYEQYF.